A single sample gave rise to the 32 T cell receptor beta chains below, sequenced in a study of cytomegalovirus exposure and HLA in healthy donors. PCR employed 60 Vbeta and 13 Jbeta primers. Sequenced by immunoSEQ multiplex PCR; TCRdb stores in-frame clones only, minus some. The sample consists of more than 100,000 clones, approximately 65% of them appearing once. The sequenced sample consisted of PBMCs. Every receptor here comes from a man aged 18 to 35 in good health and CMV-seronegative.

The chain couples TRBV9 to TRBJ2-1; 9 bases fit TRBD1. In germline, CDR1 is SGDLS, CDR2 YYNGEE. Trimming cost V 3 bases and J 8 bases; bases outside gene matches: 3. The CDR3 length is 13 residues. Here the CDR3 reads CASSAWDRDEQFF. The CDR3 nucleotides are TGTGCCAGCAGCGCATGGGACAGGGATGAGCAGTTCTTC.

This chain connects TRBV7-9 to TRBJ1-5; TRBD1 might be the D (5 bases). This CDR3 spans 14 amino acids. CDR1 is SEHNR and CDR2 is FQNEAQ in the germline V gene (reference sequence). V lost 8 bases and J 2 bases, leaving 13 bases between the germline ends. CDR3 DNA sequence: TGTGCCAGCTCCAGGGAAGGGGGCAATCAGCCCCAGCATTTT. It yields the protein CASSREGGNQPQHF.

This clone was observed a few times. V usage is TRBV4-3 and J usage is TRBJ2-7; tentatively, D is TRBD1 (5 bases). V shed 0 bases and J shed 2 bases, with 11 bases lying between them. Looked up from germline, CDR1 is LGHNA and CDR2 is YSLEER. This CDR3 has 15 residues. The CDR3 nucleotides read TGCGCCAGCAGCCAAGAGGGAAGGGGCCCCTACGAGCAGTACTTC. Encoded protein: CASSQEGRGPYEQYF.

The CDR3 DNA sequence: TGTGCCAGTAGTATAGCCCAGGCAGCTAACTATGGCTACACCTTC. It encodes CASSIAQAANYGYTF. The chain joins TRBV19 to TRBJ1-2; D is uncertain. V lost 1 base to trimming and J lost 0 bases, with 9 bases between them. Germline values: CDR1 LNHDA, CDR2 SQIVND (reference sequence). The CDR3 sequence is 15 residues long.

The V call is TRBV9, the J call TRBJ1-5; tentative D call: TRBD1 (5 bases). Germline V lookup: CDR1 SGDLS, CDR2 YYNGEE. V shed 3 bases and J shed 9 bases, with 19 bases lying between them. The CDR3 has 15 amino acids. The CDR3 coding sequence is TGTGCCAGCAGCGCCGGGGACTCCGGTGGGGCGCCCCAGCATTTT. Its translation: CASSAGDSGGAPQHF.

This chain uses TRBV7-9 with TRBJ2-1, with 7 bases matching TRBD2. The CDR3 has 15 residues. J lost 0 bases, V lost 5 bases, and 4 bases had no gene match. Germline loops: CDR1 SEHNR, CDR2 FQNEAQ (reference sequence). CDR3 DNA: TGTGCCAGCAGCCCCTCTAGCGGCTCCTACAATGAGCAGTTCTTC. Amino acids: CASSPSSGSYNEQFF.

The chain has TRBV7-3 and TRBJ2-2; D is unclear. The CDR3 extends over 13 amino acids. From germline, CDR1 is SGHTA and CDR2 FQGTGA. With 5 bases removed from V and 5 bases from J, the gap between germline ends came to 9 bases. The CDR3 spells CASSRDMTGELFF. CDR3 in DNA: TGTGCCAGCAGCAGAGACATGACCGGGGAGCTGTTTTTT.

As concerns this clone: Other DNA sequences in the same sample also yield this CDR3. V gene TRBV7-9 combines with J gene TRBJ2-7; 9 bases are a match to TRBD1. Germline V CDR1 and CDR2: SEHNR, FQNEAQ (reference sequence). V shed 5 bases and J 2 bases; nucleotides not matched to a gene: 4. The CDR3 has 14 amino acids. CDR3 nucleotides: TGTGCCAGCAGCCCCGGGACAGGGACCTACGAGCAGTACTTC. Amino acid sequence: CASSPGTGTYEQYF.

The gene calls are TRBV6-5 and TRBJ1-5; D uncertain. The germline V and J ends were trimmed by 0 bases and 7 bases, with 10 bases remaining between them. Germline V CDR1 and CDR2: MNHEY, SVGAGI. The CDR3 sequence is 14 residues long. The CDR3 bases are TGTGCCAGCAGTTACTCTGGGCGGGGACAGCCCCAGCATTTT. It specifies CASSYSGRGQPQHF.

V gene TRBV29-1 combines with J gene TRBJ2-1; 7 bases fit TRBD2. V lost 7 bases, J lost 4 bases, and 1 base stayed unmatched. Per germline, CDR1 SQVTM and CDR2 ANQGSEA. This CDR3 is 11 amino acids long. CDR3 sequence reads: CSGGGYNEQFF. The CDR3 region has the DNA TGCAGCGGGGGGGGTTACAATGAGCAGTTCTTC.

Only a few counts were recorded for this clone. The chain carries TRBV28 and TRBJ2-1; 12 positions match TRBD2. CDR1 and CDR2 (germline): MDHEN, SYDVKM. This CDR3 is 18 amino acids long. V was pared by 3 bases and J by 0 bases, with 6 bases of the junction left unmatched. The CDR3 here is CASSFLAGGMSSYNEQFF. The CDR3 nucleotides are TGTGCCAGCAGTTTCCTAGCGGGGGGGATGAGCTCCTACAATGAGCAGTTCTTC.

The chain recombines TRBV15 with TRBJ2-1; TRBD2 matches at 7 bases. The V gene end was trimmed by 1 base and the J gene end by 3 bases; junction bases not matched to a gene: 6. Germline CDR1 reads LNHNV; CDR2 reads YYDKDF (reference sequence). The CDR3 spans 16 residues. CDR3 loop: CATSRGSSGHYNEQFF. Here the CDR3 DNA reads TGTGCCACCAGCAGAGGGTCTAGCGGACACTACAATGAGCAGTTCTTC.

The V and J genes are TRBV7-7 and TRBJ2-1; possibly TRBD2 for D (5 bases). The CDR3 extends over 14 amino acids. The germline CDR1 and CDR2 sequences are SSHAT and FNYEAQ (reference sequence). Trimming left V 0 bases short and J 9 bases short, with 12 bases between. CDR3 protein: CASSLAASPGEQFF. CDR3 sequence (DNA): TGTGCCAGCAGCTTAGCGGCTAGCCCGGGTGAGCAGTTCTTC.

Written as DNA, the CDR3 is TGTGCCAGCAGCTTGGGGTTCCGACTAGCGGGAGCCCCAGATACGCAGTATTTT. This codes for CASSLGFRLAGAPDTQYF. The V and J genes are TRBV11-3 and TRBJ2-3; 12 bases fit TRBD2. Germline-derived CDR1 and CDR2 are SGHNT and YENEEA. Trimming removed 3 bases from V and 4 bases from J; junction bases left unmatched: 11. The CDR3 is made up of 18 amino acids.

The V gene is TRBV7-9, the J gene TRBJ1-1, with TRBD1 identical over 9 bases. This CDR3 region has 16 residues. V dropped 4 bases and J dropped 10; count of bases not matched to a gene: 16. From germline, CDR1 is SEHNR and CDR2 FQNEAQ (reference sequence). The CDR3 nucleotides are TGTGCCAGCAGCTCATGGACAGGGGAAGTGGGGTTGGGAGCTTTCTTT. Translation gives CASSSWTGEVGLGAFF.

This clone showed up just a few times. The chain has TRBV10-3 and TRBJ1-3, with 10 positions matching TRBD1. The CDR3 totals 14 residues. Losses at the gene ends were 6 bases for V and 6 bases for J; bases not matched to a gene: 5. CDR1 is ENHRY and CDR2 is SYGVKD in the germline V gene. CDR3 residues: CAISRQGAENTIYF. CDR3 bases: TGTGCCATCAGCAGACAGGGGGCAGAAAACACCATATATTTT.

This clone was counted a few times. The V call is TRBV12-5, the J call TRBJ2-5, with 10 bases lining up with TRBD1. The DNA end is a closer match to TRBJ2-7, so the J assignment may be wrong. Germline V lookup: CDR1 LGHNT, CDR2 FRNRAP. The CDR3 spans 13 residues. This chain's CDR3 is CASGLTGGGEQYF. CDR3 DNA: TGTGCTAGTGGTCTGACAGGGGGCGGCGAGCAGTACTTC.

This clone was counted a few times. The chain uses TRBV2 and TRBJ1-4; TRBD1 agrees at 12 bases. The germline CDR1 and CDR2 sequences are SNHLY and FYNNEI. J was trimmed by 6 bases and V by 4 bases; bases with no gene match: 3. The length of the CDR3 is 15 residues. Here the CDR3 DNA reads TGTGCCAGCAGTGGGGACAGGGGGCGGGATGAAAAACTGTTTTTT. Its protein is CASSGDRGRDEKLFF. Full variable domain (outside the CDR3, taken from reference TRBV2 and TRBJ1-4): EPEVTQTPSHQVTQMGQEVILRCVPISNHLYFYWYRQILGQKVEFLVSFYNNEISEKSEIFDDQFSVERPDGSNFTLKIRSTKLEDSAMYFCASSGDRGRDEKLFFGSGTQLSVL.

The V call is TRBV7-6, the J call TRBJ1-3; TRBD1 agrees at 7 bases. Germline V CDR1 and CDR2: SGHVS, FNYEAQ. Trimming took 5 bases from V and 4 from J; bases not matched to a gene: 5. The CDR3 loop spans 14 amino acids. CDR3 residues: CASSPMGQGNTIYF. In nucleotides, the CDR3 is TGTGCCAGCAGCCCAATGGGACAGGGAAACACCATATATTTT.

The V and J genes are TRBV5-1 and TRBJ2-3; 8 nucleotides line up with TRBD2. Unmatched junction bases numbered 8, after V lost 4 bases and J lost 4 bases. Germline V gene lookup returns CDR1 SGHRS and CDR2 YFSETQ. The CDR3 runs to 15 residues. The CDR3 bases are TGCGCCAGCAGCGGGGGACTAGTTCGCCCAGATACGCAGTATTTT. It translates to CASSGGLVRPDTQYF. Looking up the rest from reference TRBV5-1 and TRBJ2-3 gives the full variable domain: KAGVTQTPRYLIKTRGQQVTLSCSPISGHRSVSWYQQTPGQGLQFLFEYFSETQRNKGNFPGRFSGRQFSNSRSEMNVSTLELGDSALYLCASSGGLVRPDTQYFGPGTRLTVL.

The CDR3 DNA follows: TGTGCCAGCAGTTACTCAAAGCTAGCGGGAGCCTACGAGCAGTACTTC. Protein product: CASSYSKLAGAYEQYF. The chain has TRBV6-5 and TRBJ2-7; 10 bases agree with TRBD2. The CDR3 totals 16 residues. The J segment lost 2 bases and the V segment lost 0 bases, leaving 4 bases of the junction unmatched. Germline loops: CDR1 MNHEY, CDR2 SVGAGI.

For this clone: The sample has other DNA sequences that encode this CDR3 too. The gene calls are TRBV5-1 and TRBJ2-1, with TRBD2 matching over 7 bases. V shed 1 base, J shed 4 bases, and the junction held 2 bases outside the gene matches. Looked up from germline, CDR1 is SGHRS and CDR2 is YFSETQ. The length of the CDR3 is 14 residues. For the CDR3, the DNA is TGCGCCAGCAGCTTGTCGGGAGGATACAATGAGCAGTTCTTC. This sequence encodes CASSLSGGYNEQFF.

A single count supports this clone. The chain combines TRBV4-3 with TRBJ2-7; the match to TRBD1 covers 8 bases. Trimming removed 3 bases from V and 5 bases from J; junction bases left unmatched: 9. This CDR3 has 15 amino acids. Germline V gene data show CDR1 as LGHNA and CDR2 as YSLEER. CDR3 bases: TGCGCCAGCAGCCACCTCGGACAGGGATCTAACGAGCAGTACTTC. Translating it yields CASSHLGQGSNEQYF.

The chain employs TRBV18 and TRBJ2-1; 11 positions match TRBD2. There are 16 residues in the CDR3. V was clipped by 4 bases and J by 5 bases; unmatched bases: 7. CDR1 KGHSH and CDR2 LQKENI come from the germline V gene. The CDR3 DNA is TGTGCCAGCTCACGCACCCTAGCGGGGGGAAACAATGAGCAGTTCTTC. Its protein is CASSRTLAGGNNEQFF.

This clone was counted a few times. V and J are TRBV10-3 and TRBJ2-2, with D possibly matching TRBD1 (5 bases). The CDR3 length is 15 residues. Germline CDR1 is ENHRY and CDR2 is SYGVKD. Trimming took off 5 bases at V and 1 base at J, with 11 bases between the two ends. The CDR3 reads CAISPNTGNTGELFF. DNA for the CDR3: TGTGCCATCAGTCCTAATACAGGGAACACCGGGGAGCTGTTTTTT.

The chain employs TRBV2 and TRBJ1-1, with D perhaps matching TRBD1 (6 bases). Deletions cut 4 bases from V and 6 bases from J, with 18 bases between. The germline gives CDR1 SNHLY, CDR2 FYNNEI. The CDR3 covers 15 residues. The CDR3 here is CASSGARGGTAEAFF. The CDR3 DNA reads TGTGCCAGCAGTGGCGCGAGGGGGGGCACCGCTGAAGCTTTCTTT.

This chain links TRBV5-1 with TRBJ1-3; D not certain. CDR1 and CDR2 from the germline V gene are SGHRS and YFSETQ. The CDR3 extends over 16 amino acids. V lost 0 bases, J lost 2 bases, and 12 bases lay in between. For the CDR3, the DNA is TGCGCCAGCAGCTTGGGGAGGTCCCCTCCTGGAAACACCATATATTTT. This sequence encodes CASSLGRSPPGNTIYF.

The rearrangement joins TRBV11-2 to TRBJ2-7, with D tentatively TRBD1 (6 bases). Trimming shortened V by 4 bases and J by 3 bases, and 28 bases separated the two germline ends. Germline V lookup: CDR1 SGHAT, CDR2 FQNNGV. CDR3 length: 19 amino acids. CDR3 nucleotides: TGTGCCAGCAGCTCGCACGCCCTGATGGACAGACGGCCTTTCTACGAGCAGTACTTC. It yields the protein CASSSHALMDRRPFYEQYF.

The chain combines TRBV28 with TRBJ2-5; TRBD1 matches at 10 bases. CDR1 and CDR2 (germline): MDHEN, SYDVKM. Trimming removed 5 bases from V and 5 bases from J; junction bases left unmatched: 8. CDR3 length: 15 residues. The CDR3 region has the DNA TGTGCCAGCAGTCCCCTGGGACAGGGGACGGAGACCCAGTACTTC. The encoded protein is CASSPLGQGTETQYF.

V is TRBV14 and J is TRBJ1-1, with D perhaps TRBD1 (5 bases). The germline V gene has CDR1 SGHDN and CDR2 FVKESK. The CDR3 totals 17 residues. Between the trimmed V and J ends, which lost 0 bases and 14 bases, there was a span of 28 bases. The CDR3 sequence is CASSQERLGFRGEADFF. The CDR3 DNA reads as TGTGCCAGCAGCCAAGAACGGTTAGGGTTTAGGGGTGAGGCTGACTTCTTT.

The genes are TRBV27 and TRBJ2-7; no firm D call. Trimming cost V 5 bases and J 4 bases, with 15 bases left between them. The germline V gene encodes CDR1 MNHEY and CDR2 SMNVEV (reference sequence). The CDR3 extends over 14 amino acids. The CDR3 protein is CASSPTRLSYEQYF. The DNA of the CDR3 is TGTGCCAGCAGTCCGACACGTTTGTCGTACGAGCAGTACTTC.

This clone occurred once. The CDR3 here is CSVRTANTGELFF. In nucleotides, the CDR3 is TGCAGCGTTCGGACAGCAAACACCGGGGAGCTGTTTTTT. This chain joins TRBV29-1 and TRBJ2-2, with D perhaps TRBD1 (6 bases). The V end lost 5 bases, the J end lost 2 bases, and 9 bases lay between the germline ends. The CDR3 runs 13 residues. Germline CDR1 and CDR2: SQVTM and ANQGSEA.